Following are 29 T cell receptor beta chains from one sample sequenced in a study of T cell responses to AZD1222 COVID-19 vaccine (dated by TCRdb to the early 2020s). Receptors were amplified or captured by the immunoSEQ multiplex PCR assay. Not all clones reach the TCRdb copy of this immuneACCESS table, which keeps in-frame sequences only. Checked studies attribute under half of the gap to unresolved V genes and leave the rest unexplained. This sample holds roughly 140,000 clones; about nine tenths were observed only once. The ten largest clones capture 6.9% of the sample. This specimen's time point label, interpreted: sample from adult after SARS-CoV-2 infection, after symptom onset. Here the sequenced sample was peripheral blood, taken after recovery from COVID-19. These receptors were taken from an adult who had recovered from COVID-19.

The chain combines TRBV19 with TRBJ2-3; a possible D gene is TRBD2 (5 bases). The germline V gene has CDR1 LNHDA and CDR2 SQIVND (reference sequence). Trimming removed 1 base at V and 1 base at J, with 6 bases between. The length of the CDR3 is 14 residues. The CDR3 spells CASSIAGGTDTQYF. The DNA of the CDR3 is TGTGCCAGTAGTATAGCCGGGGGCACAGATACGCAGTATTTT.

The J gene is TRBJ2-3, the V gene TRBV10-3; D is ambiguous. Germline V CDR1 and CDR2: ENHRY, SYGVKD. CDR3 size: 11 residues. V was pared by 9 bases and J by 2 bases, with 6 bases between. CDR3 sequence: CAIGSTDTQYF. The CDR3 bases are TGTGCCATAGGGTCCACAGATACGCAGTATTTT.

The J gene is TRBJ2-7, the V gene TRBV2; the D is unclear. This CDR3 has 15 residues. Germline lookup yields CDR1 SNHLY and CDR2 FYNNEI. The ends were cut back, 2 bases at V and 0 bases at J, with 11 bases in the middle. This CDR3 reads CASSERSASSYEQYF. The CDR3 coding sequence is TGTGCCAGCAGTGAAAGGTCAGCAAGCTCCTACGAGCAGTACTTC.

V and J are TRBV6-1 and TRBJ2-7, with D maybe TRBD1 (5 bases). The CDR3 length is 12 residues. The ends were cut back, 3 bases at V and 7 bases at J, with 10 bases in the middle. The germline gives CDR1 MNHNS, CDR2 SASEGT. CDR3 loop: CASSDRVREQYF. CDR3 sequence (DNA): TGTGCCAGCAGTGACAGGGTTAGGGAGCAGTACTTC.

Only one count was recorded for this clone. The chain is built from TRBV5-1 and TRBJ1-5, with TRBD1 identical over 9 bases. CDR3 length equals 14 residues. Per the germline V gene, CDR1 is SGHRS and CDR2 is YFSETQ. Trimming took 0 bases from V and 6 from J; bases not matched to a gene: 1. This CDR3 is CASSLVTGGQPQHF. The CDR3 nucleotides are TGCGCCAGCAGCTTGGTGACAGGGGGTCAGCCCCAGCATTTT. Together with reference TRBV5-1 and TRBJ1-5, the CDR3 gives the full variable domain: KAGVTQTPRYLIKTRGQQVTLSCSPISGHRSVSWYQQTPGQGLQFLFEYFSETQRNKGNFPGRFSGRQFSNSRSEMNVSTLELGDSALYLCASSLVTGGQPQHFGDGTRLSIL.

The chain employs TRBV6-1 and TRBJ2-5; D is uncertain. This CDR3 region has 16 residues. Germline V gene sequence: CDR1 MNHNS, CDR2 SASEGT. The V end was cut by 4 bases, the J end by 1 base, with 16 bases between. Here the CDR3 reads CASSGYSTSFQETQYF. Here the CDR3 DNA reads TGTGCCAGCAGTGGCTACAGTACATCGTTCCAAGAGACCCAGTACTTC.

The chain is built from TRBV12-5 and TRBJ1-1; D is unresolved. Trimming stripped 3 bases from V and 4 bases from J, with 15 bases between. Germline V CDR1 and CDR2: LGHNT, FRNRAP. The CDR3 loop spans 15 amino acids. CDR3 bases: TGTGCTAGTGGTTTCCCTGGGGTGTTGAGCACTGAAGCTTTCTTT. Its translation: CASGFPGVLSTEAFF.

This clone has only a few counts. This chain uses TRBV5-4 with TRBJ1-2; D gene uncertain. The CDR3 extends over 14 amino acids. V lost 0 bases, J lost 0 bases, and 6 bases lay in between. Per germline, CDR1 SGHNT and CDR2 YYREEE (reference sequence). The CDR3 spells CASSLDGSNYGYTF. The CDR3 DNA reads as TGTGCCAGCAGCTTGGATGGTTCTAACTATGGCTACACCTTC.

The CDR3: CASSLAPGRGRETQYF. The CDR3 region has the DNA TGTGCCAGCAGTTTAGCCCCGGGCAGGGGAAGGGAGACCCAGTACTTC. J is TRBJ2-5 and V is TRBV28; a weak D match, TRBD1 (6 bases). V was clipped by 2 bases and J by 5 bases, with 18 bases between them. Germline lookup yields CDR1 MDHEN and CDR2 SYDVKM. CDR3 length: 16 residues.

This clone appeared once. This chain connects TRBV5-1 to TRBJ1-2, with D perhaps TRBD1 (6 bases). Germline V gene sequence: CDR1 SGHRS, CDR2 YFSETQ. The CDR3 runs 16 residues. V was cut by 4 bases and J by 6 bases, with 22 bases left in between. For the CDR3, the DNA is TGCGCCAGCAGCCCCAGCGGGAGGCCAGGGGAAGATGGCTACACCTTC. It is translated as CASSPSGRPGEDGYTF.

J is TRBJ2-1 and V is TRBV6-2 or TRBV6-3; maybe TRBD1 (6 bases). V lost 1 base to trimming and J lost 4 bases, with 14 bases between them. CDR1 MNHEY and CDR2 SVGEGT come from the germline V gene. The CDR3 totals 16 residues. The CDR3 bases are TGTGCCAGCAGTTACTTCGGGCAGGGGAGTTACAATGAGCAGTTCTTC. This codes for CASSYFGQGSYNEQFF.

This chain uses TRBV7-9 with TRBJ1-1; a weak D match, TRBD1 (5 bases). Trimming took 1 base from V and 1 from J, leaving 10 bases between them. The CDR3 is 15 amino acids. Germline values: CDR1 SEHNR, CDR2 FQNEAQ (reference sequence). CDR3 sequence reads: CASSLDGAGNTEAFF. As DNA, the CDR3 is TGTGCCAGCAGCTTAGACGGGGCGGGGAACACTGAAGCTTTCTTT.

This chain links TRBV6-2 or TRBV6-3 with TRBJ1-1; D not certain. CDR3 length: 13 residues. In germline, CDR1 is MNHEY, CDR2 SVGEGT. V was cut by 2 bases and J by 2 bases, with 6 bases left in between. The CDR3 spells CASSYQANTEAFF. The CDR3 nucleotides are TGTGCCAGCAGTTACCAGGCAAACACTGAAGCTTTCTTT.

This clone was seen just once. This chain joins TRBV19 and TRBJ2-1; weak D call: TRBD2 (6 bases). Trimming shortened V by 7 bases and J by 9 bases, and 25 bases separated the two germline ends. This CDR3 spans 16 amino acids. CDR1 is LNHDA, CDR2 SQIVND, per germline (reference sequence). CDR3 DNA sequence: TGTGCCAGTACCGCAGAGGGGACTTTCATGTTCAGTGAGCAGTTCTTC. Amino acid sequence: CASTAEGTFMFSEQFF.

This chain's CDR3 is CASSVGFSSYNEQFF. CDR3 DNA: TGTGCCAGCAGTGTTGGTTTCAGCTCCTACAATGAGCAGTTCTTC. The genes are TRBV25-1 and TRBJ2-1; D unclear. CDR1 and CDR2 (germline): MGHDK, SYGVNS. This CDR3 comprises 15 residues. The V gene lost 4 bases and the J gene lost 0 bases, with 10 bases spanning the gap.

The rearrangement links TRBV12-3 or TRBV12-4 to TRBJ2-1; D unresolved. Trimming shortened V by 1 base and J by 10 bases, and 11 bases separated the two germline ends. This CDR3 comprises 13 residues. The CDR3 region is CASSLDPKLEQFF. For the CDR3, the DNA is TGTGCCAGCAGTTTAGACCCGAAGCTCGAGCAGTTCTTC.

The chain joins TRBV5-8 to TRBJ1-5; the match to TRBD1 covers 7 bases. V shed 0 bases, J shed 3 bases, and the junction held 6 bases outside the gene matches. This CDR3 comprises 16 residues. The germline V gene has CDR1 SGHTS and CDR2 YDEGEE. CDR3 sequence: CASSLGVGGPNQPQHF. CDR3 nucleotides: TGTGCCAGCAGCTTGGGGGTAGGGGGCCCCAATCAGCCCCAGCATTTT. Based on the CDR3 plus reference TRBV5-8 and TRBJ1-5, the full variable domain is EAGVTQSPTHLIKTRGQQATLRCSPISGHTSVYWYQQALGLGLQFLLWYDEGEERNRGNFPPRFSGRQFPNYSSELNVNALELEDSALYLCASSLGVGGPNQPQHFGDGTRLSIL.

J is TRBJ2-5 and V is TRBV5-1; weak D call: TRBD1 (6 bases). Trimming stripped 0 bases from V and 3 bases from J, with 15 bases between. CDR1 and CDR2 from the germline V gene are SGHRS and YFSETQ. This CDR3 is 16 amino acids long. CDR3 in DNA: TGCGCCAGCAGCTTGGGGTCGGGCAGGGGAGAAGAGACCCAGTACTTC. The encoded protein is CASSLGSGRGEETQYF.

The table lists this clone with a count of one. The chain links TRBV5-6 to TRBJ1-1; D is uncertain. From germline, CDR1 is SGHDT and CDR2 YYEEEE. The CDR3 length is 12 residues. V shed 7 bases and J shed 4 bases, with 11 bases lying between them. CDR3 amino acids: CASSSWGTEAFF. The CDR3 DNA follows: TGTGCCAGCTCTTCGTGGGGCACTGAAGCTTTCTTT.

The chain carries TRBV7-2 and TRBJ1-1; perhaps TRBD1 as D (5 bases). Germline CDR1 is SGHTA and CDR2 is FQGNSA. The CDR3 sequence is 14 residues long. V shed 5 bases and J shed 4 bases, with 14 bases lying between them. CDR3 nucleotides: TGTGCCAGCAGCCTCAGGGTTGAGAGCACTGAAGCTTTCTTT. Translation gives CASSLRVESTEAFF.

The CDR3 reads CASSHLSEVGYTF. The CDR3 nucleotides are TGTGCCAGCAGTCACTTAAGTGAGGTGGGCTACACCTTC. The chain combines TRBV6-5 with TRBJ1-2; D ambiguous. Trimming took 5 bases from V and 8 from J, leaving 15 bases between them. Germline V gives CDR1 MNHEY, CDR2 SVGAGI. The CDR3 loop spans 13 amino acids.

The V call is TRBV5-1, the J call TRBJ2-7, with D unclear. V lost 6 bases and J 4 bases, leaving 17 bases between the germline ends. CDR3 length: 14 residues. Germline V gene sequence: CDR1 SGHRS, CDR2 YFSETQ. Here the CDR3 DNA reads TGCGCCAGCACCCCCGATGGTTTACCTTACGAGCAGTACTTC. It codes for CASTPDGLPYEQYF. The whole variable domain, remainder taken from reference TRBV5-1 and TRBJ2-7, is KAGVTQTPRYLIKTRGQQVTLSCSPISGHRSVSWYQQTPGQGLQFLFEYFSETQRNKGNFPGRFSGRQFSNSRSEMNVSTLELGDSALYLCASTPDGLPYEQYFGPGTRLTVT.

The J gene is TRBJ1-6, the V gene TRBV15; perhaps TRBD1 as D (5 bases). Germline V lookup: CDR1 LNHNV, CDR2 YYDKDF (reference sequence). The CDR3 sequence is 15 residues long. V lost 0 bases, J lost 9 bases, and 12 bases lay in between. CDR3 sequence reads: CATSRDRQGSSPLHF. CDR3 nucleotide sequence: TGTGCCACCAGCAGAGATCGTCAGGGAAGTTCACCCCTCCACTTT.

The V and J genes are TRBV5-8 and TRBJ1-4; D remains ambiguous. Germline-derived CDR1 and CDR2 are SGHTS and YDEGEE. V was shortened by 2 bases and J by 4 bases, with 9 bases between the two germline ends. The CDR3 sequence is 14 residues long. DNA for the CDR3: TGTGCCAGCAGCTTTGCAGGCCTTAATGAAAAACTGTTTTTT. Protein product: CASSFAGLNEKLFF.

This chain uses TRBV5-4 with TRBJ1-3, with 9 bases aligning to TRBD1. The CDR3 loop spans 15 amino acids. Germline CDR1 SGHNT, CDR2 YYREEE (reference sequence). Germline trimming cut 6 bases from V and 1 base from J; bases unmatched to any gene: 5. CDR3: CASTGTGKSGNTIYF. CDR3 DNA: TGTGCCAGCACCGGGACAGGGAAATCTGGAAACACCATATATTTT.

This chain links TRBV14 with TRBJ2-5; no reliable D call. CDR1 is SGHDN and CDR2 is FVKESK in the germline V gene. This CDR3 contains 11 residues. Between the trimmed V and J ends, which lost 3 bases and 5 bases, there was a span of 4 bases. CDR3 sequence reads: CASSHSETQYF. The CDR3 region has the DNA TGTGCCAGCAGCCATTCGGAGACCCAGTACTTC. Full variable domain (outside the CDR3, taken from reference TRBV14 and TRBJ2-5): EAGVTQFPSHSVIEKGQTVTLRCDPISGHDNLYWYRRVMGKEIKFLLHFVKESKQDESGMPNNRFLAERTGGTYSTLKVQPAELEDSGVYFCASSHSETQYFGPGTRLLVL.

V and J are TRBV6-5 and TRBJ1-1; possibly TRBD1 for D (5 bases). The CDR3 loop spans 13 amino acids. CDR1 is MNHEY and CDR2 is SVGAGI in the germline V gene. The ends were cut back, 7 bases at V and 4 bases at J, with 13 bases in the middle. The DNA for the CDR3 is TGTGCCAGCACTCGGACAAGGGCCACTGAAGCTTTCTTT. It translates to CASTRTRATEAFF.

This chain links TRBV19 with TRBJ1-2, with D possibly being TRBD1 (5 bases). Germline V gene sequence: CDR1 LNHDA, CDR2 SQIVND (reference sequence). V was cut by 3 bases and J by 8 bases, with 13 bases left in between. CDR3 size: 13 residues. CDR3 nucleotides: TGTGCCAGTAGTATCGGGGCCGCCCGGGGCTACACCTTC. Amino acids: CASSIGAARGYTF.

The rearrangement joins TRBV6-2 or TRBV6-3 to TRBJ1-4; D is uncertain. Trimming removed 2 bases from V and 7 bases from J, with 8 bases in between. This CDR3 spans 13 amino acids. Germline-derived CDR1 and CDR2 are MNHEY and SVGEGT. The CDR3 here is CASSYAEGEKLFF. CDR3 bases: TGTGCCAGCAGTTACGCCGAAGGTGAAAAACTGTTTTTT.